This paragraph covers one T cell receptor (beta chain) sequence. What it binds is not known. The authors produced TCR alpha and TCR beta cDNA libraries with sample barcodes and UMIs by 5'RACE using constant-segment primers. One entry per CDR3 protein results from TCRdb running MiXCR on the 5' RACE reads. In the table there are about 180,000 distinct CDR3 sequences, about 18% of which are singletons. Germline V CDR1 and CDR2: LGHNA, YSLEER. The CDR3 length is 13 residues. The junction had 4 bases not matched to a gene; V was cut back by 1 base and J by 8 bases. The sample is drawn from a study of T-cell memory formation after mild COVID-19. General study points: Largely, contracting CD4+ clones fell within CM and EM, and contracting CD8+ clones within EMRA. Cross-reactive memory apparently joined, as some responding clones appeared in pre-infection memory. CD4/CD8 balance held among clones contracting day 15 to 85, and later expanders leaned CD4+.

The sample consisted of PBMCs or a T cell subset sorted from them (not recorded which). The TCR comes from a young man who had mild COVID-19 (a few samples of this study predate the infection). Cell type and time point are not known. The chain is built from TRBV4-3 and TRBJ1-2; 7 bases agree with TRBD1. The CDR3 sequence is CASSQGGDRGYTF. In DNA form, the CDR3 reads TGCGCCAGCAGCCAAGGTGGGGACAGAGGCTACACCTTC.